This T cell receptor beta chain stems from a study of OX40 agonist ivuxolimab in advanced cancers. The germline V gene encodes CDR1 SGHRS and CDR2 YFSETQ. The J segment lost 5 bases and the V segment lost 4 bases, leaving 4 bases of the junction unmatched. This CDR3 comprises 15 residues. Generated by immunoSEQ multiplex PCR, the TCRdb table keeps only in-frame clones and is missing some. In the table there are over 80,000 clones, under 95% of which are singletons. A note on this clone: The same CDR3 is also encoded by other DNA sequences in this sample.

V and J are TRBV5-1 and TRBJ2-2; TRBD1 aligns across 11 bases. The sample here was CD4+ or CD8+ T cells sorted from blood, taken in a trial of the OX40 agonist ivuxolimab. This receptor was obtained from an adult with an advanced solid tumor such as melanoma, head and neck, liver or kidney cancer. The CDR3 spells CASSPGTGGTGELFF. The DNA of the CDR3 is TGCGCCAGCAGCCCTGGGACAGGGGGAACCGGGGAGCTGTTTTTT.